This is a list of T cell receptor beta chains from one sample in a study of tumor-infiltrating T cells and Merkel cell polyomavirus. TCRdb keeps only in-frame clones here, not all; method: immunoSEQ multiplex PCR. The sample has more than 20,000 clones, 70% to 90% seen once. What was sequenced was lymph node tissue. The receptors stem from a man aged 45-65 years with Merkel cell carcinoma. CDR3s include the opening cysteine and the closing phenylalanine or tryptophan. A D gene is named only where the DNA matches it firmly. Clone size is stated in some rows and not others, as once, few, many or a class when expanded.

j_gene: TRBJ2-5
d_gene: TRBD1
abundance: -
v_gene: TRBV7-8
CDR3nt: TGTGCCAGCAGCATCACAGGGGGCACAGAGACCCAGTACTTC
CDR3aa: CASSITGGTETQYF

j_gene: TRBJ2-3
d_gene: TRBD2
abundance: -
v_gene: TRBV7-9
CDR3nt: TGTGCCAGCAGCTCGGGACTAGCGGCCCTCCGGTGGGATACGCAGTATTTT
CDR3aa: CASSSGLAALRWDTQYF

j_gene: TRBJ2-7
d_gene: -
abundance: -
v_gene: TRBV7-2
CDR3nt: TGTGCCAGCAGCTCCTGGGGACACTCCTACGAGCAGTACTTC
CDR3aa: CASSSWGHSYEQYF

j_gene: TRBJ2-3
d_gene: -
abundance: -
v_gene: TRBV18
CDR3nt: TGTGCCACCCAACCAGGGGCCACAGATACGCAGTATTTT
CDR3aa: CATQPGATDTQYF

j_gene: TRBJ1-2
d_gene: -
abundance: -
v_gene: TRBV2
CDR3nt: TGTGCCAGCAGTGAAATGCAGGGGCAGGGCTATGGCTACACCTTC
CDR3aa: CASSEMQGQGYGYTF

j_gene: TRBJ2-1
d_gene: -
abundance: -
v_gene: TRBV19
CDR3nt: TGTGCCAGTAGAACGACTAGTACTACCTACAATGAGCAGTTCTTC
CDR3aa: CASRTTSTTYNEQFF

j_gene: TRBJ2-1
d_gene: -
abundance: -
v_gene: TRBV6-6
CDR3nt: TGTGCCAGCAGTCCTCTGGGACTCGCCAATGAGCAGTTCTTC
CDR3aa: CASSPLGLANEQFF

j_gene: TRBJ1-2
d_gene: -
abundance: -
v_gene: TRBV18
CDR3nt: TGTGCCAGCTCACCACCGACACCTAACTATGGCTACACCTTC
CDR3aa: CASSPPTPNYGYTF

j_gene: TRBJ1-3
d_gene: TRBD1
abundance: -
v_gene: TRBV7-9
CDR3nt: TGTGCCAGCAGTTATCCTCAGGGGGCGCCTGGAAACACCATATATTTT
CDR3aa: CASSYPQGAPGNTIYF

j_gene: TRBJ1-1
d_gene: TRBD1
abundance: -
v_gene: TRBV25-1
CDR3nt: TGTGCCAGCAGTAAACCGGGACAGGGGGCTGGTAGCACTGAAGCTTTCTTT
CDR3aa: CASSKPGQGAGSTEAFF

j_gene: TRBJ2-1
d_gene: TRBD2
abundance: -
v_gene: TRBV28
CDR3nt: TGTGCCAGCAGTTTATCCGGGAGGGACACTCCTGAAAATGAGCAGTTCTTC
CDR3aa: CASSLSGRDTPENEQFF

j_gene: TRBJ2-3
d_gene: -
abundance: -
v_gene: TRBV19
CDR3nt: TGTGCCAGTAGTATAGATAGCGGACCTAGATACACAGATACGCAGTATTTT
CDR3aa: CASSIDSGPRYTDTQYF

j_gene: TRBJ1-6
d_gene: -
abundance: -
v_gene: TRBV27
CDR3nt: TGTGCCAGCAGTTTCGTGGGGCGGGGAATCGGTTCACCCCTCCACTTT
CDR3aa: CASSFVGRGIGSPLHF

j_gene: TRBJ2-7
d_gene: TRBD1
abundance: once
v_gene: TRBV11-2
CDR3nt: TGTGCCAGCAGCTCGGACAGGGGGTACGAGCAGTACTTC
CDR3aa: CASSSDRGYEQYF

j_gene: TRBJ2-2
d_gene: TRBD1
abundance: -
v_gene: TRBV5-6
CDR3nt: TGTGCCAGCAGTTTAAGACAGGGTAGCAACACCGGGGAGCTGTTTTTT
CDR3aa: CASSLRQGSNTGELFF

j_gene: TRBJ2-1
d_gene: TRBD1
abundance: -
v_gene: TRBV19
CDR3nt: TGTGCCAGTAGTCGACAGGGGAATGAGCAGTTCTTC
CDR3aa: CASSRQGNEQFF

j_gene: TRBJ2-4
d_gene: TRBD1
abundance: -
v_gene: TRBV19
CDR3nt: TGTGCCAGTAGCTTGACAGGGTCGGGAAACATTCAGTACTTC
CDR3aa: CASSLTGSGNIQYF

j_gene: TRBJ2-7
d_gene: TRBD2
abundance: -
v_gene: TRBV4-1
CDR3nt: TGCGCCAGCAGCCAAGCCGGGAGGGTCTTTTACTACGAGCAGTACTTC
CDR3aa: CASSQAGRVFYYEQYF

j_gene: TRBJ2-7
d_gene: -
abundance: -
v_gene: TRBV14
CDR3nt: TGTGCCAGCAGTCAAGACTCCGTCTACGAGCAGTACTTC
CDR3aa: CASSQDSVYEQYF

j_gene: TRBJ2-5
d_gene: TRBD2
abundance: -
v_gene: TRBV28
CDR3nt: TGTGCCAGCACTGTAGCGGGGGGGCCAGTCCAAGAGACCCAGTACTTC
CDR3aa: CASTVAGGPVQETQYF

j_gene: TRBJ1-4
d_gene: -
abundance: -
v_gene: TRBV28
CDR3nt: TGTGCCAGCAGTTTCTCCGGCGGGGGGAATGAAAAACTGTTTTTT
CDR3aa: CASSFSGGGNEKLFF

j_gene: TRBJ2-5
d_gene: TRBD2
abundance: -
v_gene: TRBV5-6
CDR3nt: TGTGCCAGCATCCAAAGCGGGGCCCACCAGGAGACCCAGTACTTC
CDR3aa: CASIQSGAHQETQYF

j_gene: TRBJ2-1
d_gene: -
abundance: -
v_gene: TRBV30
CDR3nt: TGTGCCTGGAGTGTAACCGCGGGTGAGCAGTTCTTC
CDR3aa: CAWSVTAGEQFF